Given below is one T cell receptor beta chain in context. Its antigen is unknown. The data belong to a study of cytomegalovirus exposure and HLA in healthy donors. About the study: In an earlier analysis, around 120 million unique TCR beta sequences were found from about 180 million T cells.

General study findings and limits: Investigators reported 150 to 200 TCR beta chains as tied to cytomegalovirus. A previous analysis found most TCR beta V segments productive roughly 87% or roughly 30% of the time.

Researchers ran the PCR with 60 Vbeta and 13 Jbeta primers. Method: immunoSEQ multiplex PCR; TCRdb's copy keeps in-frame clones and lacks some. Here the sample table reports 200,000 to 250,000 clones. The sequencing sample was made of PBMCs. The sequence came from a girl aged 2-10 years in good health and CMV-seropositive.

The CDR3 loop reads CASSLGGSGNTIYF. The CDR3 DNA sequence: TGTGCCAGCAGTTTAGGAGGCTCTGGAAACACCATATATTTT. This rearrangement joins TRBV27 to TRBJ1-3; no clear D. Germline V gene data show CDR1 as MNHEY and CDR2 as SMNVEV (reference sequence). With 2 bases removed from V and 0 bases from J, the gap between germline ends came to 5 bases. This CDR3 region has 14 residues.